One and the same sample provided the 13 T cell receptor beta chains below, sequenced in a study of PD-1 blockade in classical Hodgkin lymphoma. The assay was immunoSEQ multiplex PCR, and TCRdb's table has in-frame clones only and misses some. This sample carries approximately 70,000 clones, roughly 93% of them seen once, and the ten largest clones take about 2.8%. Stated time point: newly diagnosed, previously untreated cHL patient sample. Sequencing used peripheral blood mononuclear cells (PBMCs). These receptors were taken from a human donor with classical Hodgkin lymphoma.

The V call is TRBV28, the J call TRBJ1-2; 11 bases map to TRBD1. V lost 9 bases and J lost 4; bases outside the gene matches: 10. Germline-derived CDR1 and CDR2 are MDHEN and SYDVKM. The CDR3 has 15 amino acids. CDR3 region: CASRPGQGVIYGYTF. CDR3 bases: TGTGCCAGTAGACCGGGACAGGGGGTGATCTATGGCTACACCTTC.

The chain combines TRBV7-8 with TRBJ1-6; tentatively, D is TRBD1 (5 bases). The CDR3 is made up of 15 amino acids. V was cut by 3 bases and J by 6 bases, with 12 bases left in between. From germline, CDR1 is SGHVS and CDR2 FQNEAQ. The CDR3 nucleotides are TGTGCCAGCAGCTTCCGGGACCCGCTTAATTCACCCCTCCACTTT. Translated: CASSFRDPLNSPLHF.

This clone is a singleton in its sample. J is TRBJ1-5 and V is TRBV6-1, with D unclear. V shed 6 bases and J shed 4 bases, with 16 bases lying between them. Germline V gene lookup returns CDR1 MNHNS and CDR2 SASEGT. The CDR3 spans 15 residues. In DNA form, the CDR3 reads TGTGCCAGCAGAGTTCGGGCAATTGGGAATCAGCCCCAGCATTTT. This encodes CASRVRAIGNQPQHF.

The V and J genes are TRBV7-2 and TRBJ1-1, with D hard to call. Per germline, CDR1 SGHTA and CDR2 FQGNSA. The V gene lost 2 bases and the J gene lost 4 bases, with 17 bases spanning the gap. The CDR3 sequence is 16 residues long. CDR3 sequence: CASSLRRAGSGTEAFF. The CDR3 coding sequence is TGTGCCAGCAGCTTAAGGCGGGCAGGTTCAGGCACTGAAGCTTTCTTT.

The chain combines TRBV6-6 with TRBJ1-2; D is unclear. The CDR3 consists of 14 residues. V lost 2 bases and J lost 0, with 7 bases in between. Germline CDR1 reads MNHNY; CDR2 reads SVGAGI (reference sequence). The CDR3 coding sequence is TGTGCCAGCAGTTACGTTACCCCTAACTATGGCTACACCTTC. Protein: CASSYVTPNYGYTF.

This chain uses TRBV9 with TRBJ2-1, with no clear D. V was shortened by 0 bases and J by 1 base, with 14 bases between the two germline ends. The CDR3 sequence is 17 residues long. Germline CDR1 SGDLS, CDR2 YYNGEE. The DNA of the CDR3 is TGTGCCAGCAGCGTAGGTCATGGGCAGTGGTCCTACAATGAGCAGTTCTTC. It is translated as CASSVGHGQWSYNEQFF.

The rearrangement joins TRBV4-1 to TRBJ2-7, with 8 nucleotides matching TRBD2. The V and J ends lost 1 base and 4 bases, in that order; junction bases with no gene match: 9. Germline V gene data show CDR1 as MGHRA and CDR2 as YSYEKL. The CDR3 loop spans 16 amino acids. The CDR3 DNA reads TGCGCCAGCAGCCAAGGGCCCCTTGCGGGAGGTTACGAGCAGTACTTC. Translation: CASSQGPLAGGYEQYF.

The chain links TRBV5-1 to TRBJ2-5; 8 positions match TRBD1. The trim removed 4 bases at V and 1 base at J, leaving 12 bases unmatched. This CDR3 is built from 17 residues. Per the germline V gene, CDR1 is SGHRS and CDR2 is YFSETQ. This CDR3 reads CASSLHGQGVIQETQYF. The CDR3 region has the DNA TGCGCCAGCAGCCTCCATGGACAGGGCGTAATCCAAGAGACCCAGTACTTC.

This CDR3 is CASKTLRGIQYF. The CDR3 DNA reads TGTGCCAGCAAAACCCTTAGGGGTATTCAGTACTTC. The rearrangement uses TRBV28 and TRBJ2-4, with D tentatively TRBD1 (5 bases). Germline V lookup: CDR1 MDHEN, CDR2 SYDVKM. The CDR3 spans 12 residues. V was clipped by 7 bases and J by 10 bases, with 14 bases between them.

The chain is built from TRBV6-1 and TRBJ1-3; D perhaps matches TRBD1 (5 bases). The CDR3 is made up of 14 amino acids. Deletions cut 6 bases from V and 4 bases from J, with 13 bases between. The germline CDR1 and CDR2 sequences are MNHNS and SASEGT. CDR3 in amino acids: CASSEQVSGNTIYF. Written as DNA, the CDR3 is TGTGCCAGCAGCGAACAGGTCAGCGGAAACACCATATATTTT.

This chain joins TRBV7-3 and TRBJ2-2, with 9 bases identical to TRBD1. Germline CDR1 and CDR2: SGHTA and FQGTGA. With 5 bases clipped from V and 6 bases from J, the junction kept 10 bases outside the gene matches. The CDR3 has 16 residues. CDR3 loop: CASSPGQGKPSGELFF. CDR3 sequence (DNA): TGTGCCAGCAGCCCAGGACAGGGGAAGCCCTCCGGGGAGCTGTTTTTT.

V usage is TRBV10-3 and J usage is TRBJ2-7; possibly TRBD2 for D (6 bases). The CDR3 extends over 11 amino acids. The V end lost 6 bases, the J end lost 7 bases, and 10 bases lay between the germline ends. In germline, CDR1 is ENHRY, CDR2 SYGVKD. CDR3: CAIRDRGEQYF. CDR3 DNA: TGTGCCATCAGAGACCGGGGGGAGCAGTACTTC.

This clone was counted a few times. The chain recombines TRBV6-1 with TRBJ1-2; D is unresolved. V gave up 2 bases and J gave up 13 bases, with 8 bases separating them. The CDR3 totals 10 residues. Germline V gives CDR1 MNHNS, CDR2 SASEGT. The CDR3 spells CASSERESTF. In DNA, the CDR3 is TGTGCCAGCAGTGAAAGGGAAAGCACCTTC.